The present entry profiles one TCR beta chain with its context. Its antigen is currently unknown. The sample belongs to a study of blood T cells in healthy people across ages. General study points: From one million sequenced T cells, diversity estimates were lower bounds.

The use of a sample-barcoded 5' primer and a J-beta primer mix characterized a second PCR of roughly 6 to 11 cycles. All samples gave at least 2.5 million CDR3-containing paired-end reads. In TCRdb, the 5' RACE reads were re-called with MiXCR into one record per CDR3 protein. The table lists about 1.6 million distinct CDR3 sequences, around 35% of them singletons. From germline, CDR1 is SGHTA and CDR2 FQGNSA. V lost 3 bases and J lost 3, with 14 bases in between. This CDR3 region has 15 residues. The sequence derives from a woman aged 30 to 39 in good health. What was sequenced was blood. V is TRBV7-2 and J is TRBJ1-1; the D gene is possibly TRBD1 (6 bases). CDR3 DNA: TGTGCCAGCAGCTTGCAGGGGCGGGGGTACACTGAAGCTTTCTTT. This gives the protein CASSLQGRGYTEAFF.